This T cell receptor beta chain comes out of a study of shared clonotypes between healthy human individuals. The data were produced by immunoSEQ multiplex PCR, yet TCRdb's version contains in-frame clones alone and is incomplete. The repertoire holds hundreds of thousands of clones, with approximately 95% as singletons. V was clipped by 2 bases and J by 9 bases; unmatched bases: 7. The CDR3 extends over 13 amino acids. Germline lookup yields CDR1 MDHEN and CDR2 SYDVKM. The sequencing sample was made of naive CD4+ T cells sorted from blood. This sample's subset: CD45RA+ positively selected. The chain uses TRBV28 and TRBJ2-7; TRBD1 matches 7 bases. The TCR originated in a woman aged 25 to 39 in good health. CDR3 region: CASSLQGERRQYF. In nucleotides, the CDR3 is TGTGCCAGCAGTTTACAGGGGGAGAGGAGGCAGTACTTC.